This T cell receptor beta chain was recorded in a study of identical twins. CDR3 size: 14 residues. Germline V CDR1 and CDR2: LGHNA, YNFKEQ. Trimming left V 0 bases short and J 8 bases short, with 13 bases between. Via MiXCR, TCRdb re-called the 5' RACE reads, giving one row per CDR3 protein. The top ten hold about 1.5% of the sample, which has under 900,000 distinct CDR3 sequences, 10% to 15% seen once. The sample holds a few counts of this clonotype. The same sample was also used in a study of yellow fever vaccine responses in identical twins.

The V call is TRBV4-2, the J call TRBJ1-2; a possible D gene is TRBD1 (5 bases). The sequencing input was PBMCs. This TCR was sampled from a woman aged 18 to 35 in good health. The CDR3 nucleotides are TGTGCCAGCAGCCAAGATTTGGCAGGGCAGGGCTACACCTTC. Its translation is CASSQDLAGQGYTF.